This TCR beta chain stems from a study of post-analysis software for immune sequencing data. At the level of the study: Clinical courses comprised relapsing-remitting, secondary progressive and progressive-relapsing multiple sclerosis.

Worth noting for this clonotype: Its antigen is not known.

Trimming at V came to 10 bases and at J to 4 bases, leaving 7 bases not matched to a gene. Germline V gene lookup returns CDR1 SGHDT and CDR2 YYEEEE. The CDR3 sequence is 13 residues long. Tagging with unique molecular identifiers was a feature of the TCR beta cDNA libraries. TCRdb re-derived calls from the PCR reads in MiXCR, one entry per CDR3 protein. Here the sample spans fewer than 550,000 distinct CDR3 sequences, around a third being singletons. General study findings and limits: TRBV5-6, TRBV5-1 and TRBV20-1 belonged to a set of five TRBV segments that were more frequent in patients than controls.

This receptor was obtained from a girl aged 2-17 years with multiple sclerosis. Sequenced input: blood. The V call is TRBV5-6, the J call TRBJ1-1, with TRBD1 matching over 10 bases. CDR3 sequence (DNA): TGTGCCGGGTCCCGGGACAGGGGCACTGAAGCTTTCTTT. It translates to CAGSRDRGTEAFF. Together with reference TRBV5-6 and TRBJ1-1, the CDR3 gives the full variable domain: DAGVTQSPTHLIKTRGQQVTLRCSPKSGHDTVSWYQQALGQGPQFIFQYYEEEERQRGNFPDRFSGHQFPNYSSELNVNALLLGDSALYLCAGSRDRGTEAFFGQGTRLTVV.